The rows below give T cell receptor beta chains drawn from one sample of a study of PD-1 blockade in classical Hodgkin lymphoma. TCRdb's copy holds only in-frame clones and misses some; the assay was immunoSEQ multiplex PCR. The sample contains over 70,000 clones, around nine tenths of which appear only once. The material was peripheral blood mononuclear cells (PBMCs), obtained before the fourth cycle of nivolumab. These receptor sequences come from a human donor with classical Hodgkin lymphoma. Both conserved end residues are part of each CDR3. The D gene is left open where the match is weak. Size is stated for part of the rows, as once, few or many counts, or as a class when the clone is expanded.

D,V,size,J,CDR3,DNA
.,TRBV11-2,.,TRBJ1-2,CASSPIPTIPNYGYTF,TGTGCCAGCAGCCCTATTCCGACGATCCCTAACTATGGCTACACCTTC
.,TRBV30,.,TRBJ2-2,CAWRRRMTVVNENTGELFF,TGTGCCTGGAGGAGGAGGATGACGGTAGTAAATGAGAACACCGGGGAGCTGTTTTTT
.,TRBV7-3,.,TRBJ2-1,CASSLSWSPGNELFF,TGTGCCAGCAGCTTAAGTTGGTCCCCGGGTAATGAGCTGTTCTTC
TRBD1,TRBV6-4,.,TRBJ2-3,CASSDSTGSTDTQYF,TGTGCCAGCAGTGACTCGACAGGGAGCACAGATACGCAGTATTTT
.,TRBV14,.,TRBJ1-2,CASSRIRDGYTF,TGTGCCAGCAGCCGCATAAGGGATGGCTACACCTTC
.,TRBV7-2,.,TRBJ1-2,CASSLFLSGGSNYGYTF,.
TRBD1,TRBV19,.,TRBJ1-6,CASSITQGDSPLHF,TGTGCCAGTAGTATAACACAGGGGGATTCACCCCTCCACTTT
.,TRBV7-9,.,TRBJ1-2,CASSLAGAGKDGYTF,TGTGCCAGCAGCTTAGCAGGCGCGGGGAAAGATGGCTACACCTTC
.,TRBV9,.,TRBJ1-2,CASSVYPRGGQSGYTF,TGTGCCAGCAGCGTATATCCGCGGGGGGGGCAGAGCGGCTACACCTTC
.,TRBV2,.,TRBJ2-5,CATVPDSVETQYF,TGTGCCACCGTCCCGGACTCAGTGGAGACCCAGTACTTC
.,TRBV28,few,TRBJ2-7,CASSGGGLYEQYF,TGTGCCAGCTCTGGTGGAGGTCTCTACGAGCAGTACTTC
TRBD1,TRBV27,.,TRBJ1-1,CASRAPRTGGEVMLNTEAFF,TGTGCCAGCAGAGCTCCCAGGACAGGGGGCGAGGTCATGCTGAACACTGAAGCTTTCTTT
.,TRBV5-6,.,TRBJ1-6,CASSFGSLTYNSPLHF,TGTGCCAGCAGCTTCGGGAGTTTAACCTATAATTCACCCCTCCACTTT
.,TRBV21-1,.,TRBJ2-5,CASSKTHSLKWETQYF,TGTGCCAGCAGCAAAACCCATTCCCTCAAATGGGAGACCCAGTACTTC
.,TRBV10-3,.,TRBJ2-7,CAITQDSDYEQYF,TGTGCCATCACACAGGACTCCGACTACGAGCAGTACTTC
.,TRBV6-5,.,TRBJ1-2,CASISQGGYTF,TGTGCCAGCATATCCCAGGGTGGCTACACCTTC
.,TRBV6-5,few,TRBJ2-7,CASSYLYREPREQYF,TGTGCCAGCAGTTACCTGTACAGGGAGCCTCGGGAGCAGTACTTC